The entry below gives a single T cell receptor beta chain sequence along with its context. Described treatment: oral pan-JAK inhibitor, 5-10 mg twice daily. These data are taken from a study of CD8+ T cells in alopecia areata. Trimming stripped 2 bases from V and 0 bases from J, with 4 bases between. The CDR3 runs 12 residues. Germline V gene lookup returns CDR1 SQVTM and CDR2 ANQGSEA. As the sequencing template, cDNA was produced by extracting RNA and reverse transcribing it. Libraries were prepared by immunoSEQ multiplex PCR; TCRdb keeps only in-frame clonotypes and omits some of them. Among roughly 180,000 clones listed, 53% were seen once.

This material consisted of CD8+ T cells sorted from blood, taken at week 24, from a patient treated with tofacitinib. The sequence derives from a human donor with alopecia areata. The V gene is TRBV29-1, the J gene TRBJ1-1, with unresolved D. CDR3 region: CSVEHMNTEAFF. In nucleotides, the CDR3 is TGCAGCGTTGAACATATGAACACTGAAGCTTTCTTT.